What follows are 8 T cell receptor beta chains derived from one specimen sequenced in a study of T cells in Graves' hyperthyroidism and ophthalmopathy. Template material for amplifying TCR beta CDR3 regions consisted of RNA transcripts. The primer set for the first-round RT-PCR of the TCR CDR3 was HTBI. TCRdb reanalysed the multiplex PCR reads using MiXCR and keeps one entry per CDR3 protein. The sample shows some 560,000 distinct CDR3 sequences, less than 20% of them seen only once. Specimen: blood. The origin of the receptors is a woman aged 25-40 years with Graves' hyperthyroidism.

Here the CDR3 DNA reads TGTGCCAGTAGGACGGGGAGGGGCGCCTACAATGAGCAGTTCTTC. This gives the protein CASRTGRGAYNEQFF. The V gene is TRBV19, the J gene TRBJ2-1; 7 bases are shared with TRBD2. This CDR3 region has 15 residues. The V gene end was trimmed by 6 bases and the J gene end by 2 bases; junction bases not matched to a gene: 7. CDR1 LNHDA and CDR2 SQIVND come from the germline V gene (reference sequence).

The chain uses TRBV25-1 and TRBJ1-6; D ambiguous. The CDR3 is 14 amino acids. V gave up 8 bases and J gave up 5 bases, with 13 bases separating them. CDR1 MGHDK and CDR2 SYGVNS come from the germline V gene. The CDR3 loop is CASGDNPHNSPLHF. In DNA form, the CDR3 reads TGTGCCAGCGGCGACAACCCTCATAATTCACCCCTCCACTTT.

This clonotype was counted ten times or more. The CDR3 loop is CASSRPRVSHNEQFF. The CDR3 region has the DNA TGTGCCAGCAGTCGGCCCCGAGTCAGCCACAATGAGCAGTTCTTC. This rearrangement joins TRBV6-2 or TRBV6-3 to TRBJ2-1; D unresolved. Germline V gene data show CDR1 as MNHEY and CDR2 as SVGEGT. The V end was cut by 5 bases, the J end by 5 bases, with 16 bases between. The CDR3 extends over 15 amino acids.

The genes are TRBV5-6 and TRBJ1-2; D gene unclear. The germline V gene encodes CDR1 SGHDT and CDR2 YYEEEE. This CDR3 has 12 residues. Trimming removed 0 bases at V and 4 bases at J, with 4 bases between. The CDR3 DNA follows: TGTGCCAGCAGCTTGGTGGCCTATGGCTACACCTTC. This encodes CASSLVAYGYTF.

The J gene is TRBJ2-2, the V gene TRBV9; TRBD2 might be the D (7 bases). CDR1 and CDR2 from the germline V gene are SGDLS and YYNGEE. V lost 0 bases and J lost 5, with 14 bases in between. This CDR3 region has 16 residues. In DNA form, the CDR3 reads TGTGCCAGCAGCGTAGTAGGGGGGGCGAGGACCGGGGAGCTGTTTTTT. Translated, it gives CASSVVGGARTGELFF.

This clonotype came up a few times. The V and J genes are TRBV29-1 and TRBJ2-5, with TRBD2 as a possible D gene (6 bases). The V end lost 3 bases, the J end lost 5 bases, and 19 bases lay between the germline ends. The CDR3 covers 15 residues. Per germline, CDR1 SQVTM and CDR2 ANQGSEA. The CDR3 DNA sequence: TGCAGCGTTGAGTCCCTCCGGGAGAGAGAGGAGACCCAGTACTTC. Protein sequence: CSVESLREREETQYF. The full variable domain, its missing parts supplied by reference TRBV29-1 and TRBJ2-5, is SAVISQKPSRDICQRGTSLTIQCQVDSQVTMMFWYRQQPGQSLTLIATANQGSEATYESGFVIDKFPISRPNLTFSTLTVSNMSPEDSSIYLCSVESLREREETQYFGPGTRLLVL.

V usage is TRBV6-2 or TRBV6-3 and J usage is TRBJ2-5; the match to TRBD1 covers 7 bases. CDR1 and CDR2 from the germline V gene are MNHEY and SVGEGT. This CDR3 is 21 amino acids long. With 0 bases clipped from V and 0 bases from J, the junction kept 19 bases outside the gene matches. The CDR3, as DNA: TGTGCCAGCAGTTACTCCCCCGTAAAAGGGGGCGCGGGCTTTTACCAAGAGACCCAGTACTTC. Protein product: CASSYSPVKGGAGFYQETQYF.

The sample holds a few counts of this clonotype. This rearrangement joins TRBV20-1 to TRBJ2-3; TRBD2 might be the D (6 bases). This CDR3 contains 13 residues. V lost 5 bases, J lost 1 base, and 10 bases lay in between. The germline V gene has CDR1 DFQATT and CDR2 SNEGSKA (reference sequence). The CDR3 coding sequence is TGCAGTGCTCCGTCTAGCGGCACAGATACGCAGTATTTT. It encodes CSAPSSGTDTQYF.